The sequence of this T cell receptor beta chain was determined in a study of blood T cell repertoires in COVID-19. The length of the CDR3 is 14 residues. In germline, CDR1 is MDHEN, CDR2 SYDVKM. Trimming stripped 2 bases from V and 4 bases from J, with 9 bases between. In the original workflow: Quantification of nucleated cells was approximated via reference gene primer amplification. Sequencing used immunoSEQ multiplex PCR; TCRdb keeps in-frame clones, though not all of them. For V, J and clone size, that table is used; D and trimming come from the DNA. The profile covers some 300,000 clones, with around four fifths appearing a single time and around 4% taken by the ten largest.

The sequencing sample was made of peripheral blood. The gene calls are TRBV28 and TRBJ1-5, with D possibly TRBD1 on 5 matching bases. This TCR came from a woman in her forties or fifties with active or convalescent COVID-19. The CDR3 loop is CASSLPGLNQPQHF. CDR3 bases: TGTGCCAGCAGTTTACCGGGACTTAATCAGCCCCAGCATTTT.